Only one count was recorded for the clone carrying this T cell receptor beta chain. Its antigen is not known. This entry is derived from a study of a mutant IDH1 vaccine in newly diagnosed glioma. Some clones are missing from TCRdb's copy, which holds only in-frame ones; the method was immunoSEQ multiplex PCR. The sample consists of about 56,000 clones, roughly 80% of them appearing once. This CDR3 spans 14 amino acids. With 0 bases removed from V and 7 bases from J, the gap between germline ends came to 11 bases. In germline, CDR1 is SGHNT, CDR2 YYREEE (reference sequence). Time point defined: week 47, end of study. The study gave 300 ug of mutant IDH1 20-mer peptide per vaccine dose, with topical imiquimod. Donors harbored newly found WHO grade 3 or 4 IDH1-mutant, ATRX-lost astrocytomas.

The chain is built from TRBV5-4 and TRBJ1-5; TRBD1 is a possible D gene (5 bases). The clonotype comes from a middle-aged man with glioma. The sequencing here drew on PBMCs, taken from a glioma patient whose treatment included an IDH1 peptide vaccine. The CDR3 sequence is CASSLGGAGQPQHF. The CDR3 DNA is TGTGCCAGCAGCTTGGGGGGCGCCGGGCAGCCCCAGCATTTT.